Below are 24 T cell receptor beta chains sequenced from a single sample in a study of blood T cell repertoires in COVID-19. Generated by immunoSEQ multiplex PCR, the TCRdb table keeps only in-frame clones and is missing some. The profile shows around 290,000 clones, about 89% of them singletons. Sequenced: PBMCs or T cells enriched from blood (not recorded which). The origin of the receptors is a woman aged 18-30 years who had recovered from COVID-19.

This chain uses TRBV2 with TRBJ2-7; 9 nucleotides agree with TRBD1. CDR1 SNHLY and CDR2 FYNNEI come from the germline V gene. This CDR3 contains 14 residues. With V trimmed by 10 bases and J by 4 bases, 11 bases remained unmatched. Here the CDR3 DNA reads TGTGCCACCACGCCGGGACAGGGCTCTTACGAGCAGTACTTC. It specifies CATTPGQGSYEQYF. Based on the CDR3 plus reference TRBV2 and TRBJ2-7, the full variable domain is EPEVTQTPSHQVTQMGQEVILRCVPISNHLYFYWYRQILGQKVEFLVSFYNNEISEKSEIFDDQFSVERPDGSNFTLKIRSTKLEDSAMYFCATTPGQGSYEQYFGPGTRLTVT.

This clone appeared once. The CDR3 loop reads CASSLATGVAYEQYF. In DNA, the CDR3 is TGTGCCAGCAGCTTGGCCACGGGGGTCGCCTACGAGCAGTACTTC. This chain connects TRBV5-6 to TRBJ2-7, with TRBD2 as a possible D gene (6 bases). The germline V and J ends were trimmed by 0 bases and 2 bases, with 12 bases remaining between them. The CDR3 is made up of 15 amino acids. The germline V gene encodes CDR1 SGHDT and CDR2 YYEEEE.

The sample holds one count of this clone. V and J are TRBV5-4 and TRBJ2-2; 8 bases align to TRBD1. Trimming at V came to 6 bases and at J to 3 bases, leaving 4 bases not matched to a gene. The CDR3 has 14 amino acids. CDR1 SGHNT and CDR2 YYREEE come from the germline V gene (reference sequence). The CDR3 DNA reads TGTGCCAGCACACACAGGGGGTACACCGGGGAGCTGTTTTTT. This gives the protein CASTHRGYTGELFF.

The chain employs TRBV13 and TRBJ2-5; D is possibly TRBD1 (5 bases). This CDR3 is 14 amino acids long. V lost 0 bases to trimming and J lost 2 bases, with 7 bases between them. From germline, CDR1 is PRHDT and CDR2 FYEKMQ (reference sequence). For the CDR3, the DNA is TGTGCCAGCAGCTTAGGCAGGGTACAAGAGACCCAGTACTTC. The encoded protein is CASSLGRVQETQYF.

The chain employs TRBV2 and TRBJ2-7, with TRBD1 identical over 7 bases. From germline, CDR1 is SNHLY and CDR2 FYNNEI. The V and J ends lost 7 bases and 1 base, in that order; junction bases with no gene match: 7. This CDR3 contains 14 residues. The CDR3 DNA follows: TGTGCCAGCACCGGACAGGAGGCATCCTACGAGCAGTACTTC. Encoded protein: CASTGQEASYEQYF. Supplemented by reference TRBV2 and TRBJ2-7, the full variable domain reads EPEVTQTPSHQVTQMGQEVILRCVPISNHLYFYWYRQILGQKVEFLVSFYNNEISEKSEIFDDQFSVERPDGSNFTLKIRSTKLEDSAMYFCASTGQEASYEQYFGPGTRLTVT.

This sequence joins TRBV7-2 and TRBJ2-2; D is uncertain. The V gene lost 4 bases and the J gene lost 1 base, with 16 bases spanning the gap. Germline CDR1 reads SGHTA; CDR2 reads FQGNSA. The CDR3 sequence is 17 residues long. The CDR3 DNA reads TGTGCCAGCAGCTCGTACCCCCGAACTAAGAACACCGGGGAGCTGTTTTTT. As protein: CASSSYPRTKNTGELFF.

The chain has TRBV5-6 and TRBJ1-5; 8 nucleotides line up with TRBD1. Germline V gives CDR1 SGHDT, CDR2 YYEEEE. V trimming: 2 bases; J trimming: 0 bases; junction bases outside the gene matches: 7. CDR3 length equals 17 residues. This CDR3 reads CASSFQGASFSNQPQHF. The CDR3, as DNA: TGTGCCAGCAGCTTCCAGGGGGCTTCCTTTAGCAATCAGCCCCAGCATTTT.

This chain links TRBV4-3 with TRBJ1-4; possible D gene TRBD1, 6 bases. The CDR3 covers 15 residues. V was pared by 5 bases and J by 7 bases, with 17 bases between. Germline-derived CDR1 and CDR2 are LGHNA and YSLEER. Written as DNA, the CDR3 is TGCGCCAGCAGCGAGAAACAGGGAATTCGTGAAAAACTGTTTTTT. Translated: CASSEKQGIREKLFF.

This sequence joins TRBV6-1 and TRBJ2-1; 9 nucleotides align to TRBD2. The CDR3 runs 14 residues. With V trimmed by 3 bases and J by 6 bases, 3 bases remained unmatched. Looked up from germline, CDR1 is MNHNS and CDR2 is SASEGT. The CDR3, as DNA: TGTGCCAGCAGTGAGCGGGAGGGAATCAATGAGCAGTTCTTC. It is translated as CASSEREGINEQFF.

The CDR3 sequence is CASSLTGIEAETQYF. The CDR3, as DNA: TGTGCCAGCAGCTTGACAGGGATCGAAGCAGAGACCCAGTACTTC. The chain carries TRBV7-9 and TRBJ2-5; TRBD1 matches at 7 bases. Germline CDR1 and CDR2: SEHNR and FQNEAQ (reference sequence). This CDR3 region has 15 residues. V gave up 3 bases and J gave up 4 bases; unmatched junction bases: 8.

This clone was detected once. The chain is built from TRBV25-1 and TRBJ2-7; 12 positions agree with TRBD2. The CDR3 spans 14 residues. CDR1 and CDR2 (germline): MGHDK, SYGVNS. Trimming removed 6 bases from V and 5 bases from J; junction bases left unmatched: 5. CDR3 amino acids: CASSLTSGSNEQYF. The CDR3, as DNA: TGTGCCAGCAGCCTGACTAGCGGGAGCAACGAGCAGTACTTC.

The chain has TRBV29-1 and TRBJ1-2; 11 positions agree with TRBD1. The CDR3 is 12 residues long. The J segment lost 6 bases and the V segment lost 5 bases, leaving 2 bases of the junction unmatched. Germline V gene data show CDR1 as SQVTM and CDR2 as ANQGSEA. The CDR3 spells CSVRTGGNGYTF. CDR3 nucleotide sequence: TGCAGCGTTCGGACAGGGGGCAATGGCTACACCTTC.

CDR3 bases: TGCGCCAGCAGCCCGTTCGGTTCCGGGACAGGGCATCTCCCTACTGAAGCTTTCTTT. Amino acid sequence: CASSPFGSGTGHLPTEAFF. The chain employs TRBV4-1 and TRBJ1-1, with 9 bases matching TRBD1. The CDR3 is 19 amino acids. J gave up 5 bases and V 4 bases, and 20 bases lay outside the gene matches. Per germline, CDR1 MGHRA and CDR2 YSYEKL.

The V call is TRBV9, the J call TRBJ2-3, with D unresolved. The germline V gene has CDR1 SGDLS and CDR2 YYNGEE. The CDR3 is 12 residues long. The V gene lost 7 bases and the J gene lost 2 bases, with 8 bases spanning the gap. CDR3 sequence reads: CASSRVTDTQYF. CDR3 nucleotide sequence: TGTGCCAGCTCTCGGGTCACAGATACGCAGTATTTT.

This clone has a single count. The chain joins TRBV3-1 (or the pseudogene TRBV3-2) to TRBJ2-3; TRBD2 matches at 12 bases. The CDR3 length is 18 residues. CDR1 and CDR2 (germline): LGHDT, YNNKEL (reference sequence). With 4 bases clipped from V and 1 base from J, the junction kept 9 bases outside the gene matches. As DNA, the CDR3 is TGTGCCAGCAGCCCTTACCTATCTAGCGGGGGGGGCACAGATACGCAGTATTTT. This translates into CASSPYLSSGGGTDTQYF.

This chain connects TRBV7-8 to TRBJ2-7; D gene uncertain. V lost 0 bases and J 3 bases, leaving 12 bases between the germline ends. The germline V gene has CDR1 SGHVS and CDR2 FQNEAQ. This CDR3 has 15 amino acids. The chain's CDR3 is CASSLALRQNYEQYF. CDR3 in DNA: TGTGCCAGCAGCTTAGCGCTCCGCCAGAACTACGAGCAGTACTTC.

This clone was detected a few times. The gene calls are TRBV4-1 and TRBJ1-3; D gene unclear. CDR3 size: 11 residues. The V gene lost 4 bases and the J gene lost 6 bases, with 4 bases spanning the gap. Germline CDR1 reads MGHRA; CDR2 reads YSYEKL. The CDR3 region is CASSLANTIYF. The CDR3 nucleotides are TGCGCCAGCAGCCTGGCAAACACCATATATTTT.

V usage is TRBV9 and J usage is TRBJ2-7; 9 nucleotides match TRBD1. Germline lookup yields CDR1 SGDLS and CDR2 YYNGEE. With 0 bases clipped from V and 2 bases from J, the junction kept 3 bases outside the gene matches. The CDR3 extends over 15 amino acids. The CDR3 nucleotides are TGTGCCAGCAGCGTAGGAACAGGGGGCCCCTACGAGCAGTACTTC. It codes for CASSVGTGGPYEQYF. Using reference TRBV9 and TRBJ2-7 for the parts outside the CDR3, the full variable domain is DSGVTQTPKHLITATGQRVTLRCSPRSGDLSVYWYQQSLDQGLQFLIQYYNGEERAKGNILERFSAQQFPDLHSELNLSSLELGDSALYFCASSVGTGGPYEQYFGPGTRLTVT.

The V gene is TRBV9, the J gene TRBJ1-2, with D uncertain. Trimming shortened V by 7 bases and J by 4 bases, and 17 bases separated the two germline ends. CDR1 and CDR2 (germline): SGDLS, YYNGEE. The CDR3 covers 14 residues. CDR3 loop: CASAIDREGYGYTF. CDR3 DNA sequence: TGTGCCAGCGCAATAGACCGTGAGGGCTATGGCTACACCTTC.

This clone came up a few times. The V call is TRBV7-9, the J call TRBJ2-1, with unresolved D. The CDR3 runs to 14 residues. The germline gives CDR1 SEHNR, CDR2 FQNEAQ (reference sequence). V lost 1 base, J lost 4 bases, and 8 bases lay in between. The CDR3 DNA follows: TGTGCCAGCAGCTTAGTTCCCGAGTACAATGAGCAGTTCTTC. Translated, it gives CASSLVPEYNEQFF.

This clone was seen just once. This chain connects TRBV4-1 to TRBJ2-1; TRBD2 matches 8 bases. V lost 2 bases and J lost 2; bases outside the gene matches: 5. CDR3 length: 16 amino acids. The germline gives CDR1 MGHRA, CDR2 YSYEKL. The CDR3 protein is CASSQPTSGPYNEQFF. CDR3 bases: TGCGCCAGCAGCCAACCTACTAGCGGACCCTACAATGAGCAGTTCTTC.

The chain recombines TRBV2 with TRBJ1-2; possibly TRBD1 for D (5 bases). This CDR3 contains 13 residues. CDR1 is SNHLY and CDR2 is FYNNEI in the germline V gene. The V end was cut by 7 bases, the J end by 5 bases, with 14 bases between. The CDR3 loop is CASTEEGPYGYTF. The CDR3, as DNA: TGTGCCAGCACCGAGGAGGGACCTTATGGCTACACCTTC. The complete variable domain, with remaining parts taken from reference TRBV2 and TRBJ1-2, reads EPEVTQTPSHQVTQMGQEVILRCVPISNHLYFYWYRQILGQKVEFLVSFYNNEISEKSEIFDDQFSVERPDGSNFTLKIRSTKLEDSAMYFCASTEEGPYGYTFGSGTRLTVV.

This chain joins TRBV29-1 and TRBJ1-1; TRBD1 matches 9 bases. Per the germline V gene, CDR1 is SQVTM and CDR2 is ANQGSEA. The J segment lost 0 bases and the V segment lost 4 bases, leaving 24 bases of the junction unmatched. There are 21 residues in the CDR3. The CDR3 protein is CSVVRLGTGKRTRGLNTEAFF. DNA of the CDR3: TGCAGCGTTGTCCGCCTTGGGACAGGGAAGCGGACGCGAGGTTTGAACACTGAAGCTTTCTTT.

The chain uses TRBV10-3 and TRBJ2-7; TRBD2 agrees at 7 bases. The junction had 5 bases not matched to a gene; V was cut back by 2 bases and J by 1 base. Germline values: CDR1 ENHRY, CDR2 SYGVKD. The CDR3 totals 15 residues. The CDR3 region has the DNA TGTGCCATCAGTGAGGGGCGGGAGTATTCCTACGAGCAGTACTTC. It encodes CAISEGREYSYEQYF.